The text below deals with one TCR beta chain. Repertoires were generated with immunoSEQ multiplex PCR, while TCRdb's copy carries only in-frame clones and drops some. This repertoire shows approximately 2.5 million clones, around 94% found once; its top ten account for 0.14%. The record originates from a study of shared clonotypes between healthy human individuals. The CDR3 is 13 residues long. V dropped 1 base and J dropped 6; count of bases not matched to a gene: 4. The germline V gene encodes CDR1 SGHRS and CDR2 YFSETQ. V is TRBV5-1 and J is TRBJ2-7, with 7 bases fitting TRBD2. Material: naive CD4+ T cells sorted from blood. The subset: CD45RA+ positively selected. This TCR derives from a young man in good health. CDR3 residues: CASSLFREGEQYF. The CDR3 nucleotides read TGCGCCAGCAGCTTGTTCAGGGAGGGCGAGCAGTACTTC.